These 16 T cell receptor beta chains share one sample of origin, sequenced in a study of T-cell memory formation after mild COVID-19. TCRdb fed the 5' RACE reads into MiXCR, producing one record per CDR3 protein. The sample includes hundreds of thousands of distinct CDR3 sequences, 15% to 20% of them seen just once. The sequencing input was PBMCs or a T cell subset sorted from them (not recorded which). These receptors were obtained from an adult woman who had mild COVID-19 (a few samples of this study predate the infection). Cell type and time point are not known.

This clonotype has a handful of counts. CDR3 coding DNA: TGCGCCAGCAGCTTACCCAGAGCCTACGAGCAGTACTTC. Amino acids: CASSLPRAYEQYF. The chain is built from TRBV5-1 and TRBJ2-7; D ambiguous. V lost 2 bases to trimming and J lost 2 bases, with 8 bases between them. Germline CDR1 reads SGHRS; CDR2 reads YFSETQ. The CDR3 covers 13 residues.

This clonotype was seen ten or more times. This chain joins TRBV7-9 and TRBJ1-1; D perhaps matches TRBD1 (6 bases). The germline V gene encodes CDR1 SEHNR and CDR2 FQNEAQ (reference sequence). V was pared by 5 bases and J by 5 bases, with 15 bases between. This CDR3 contains 14 residues. The CDR3 bases are TGTGCCAGCAGCCCCCAGGGGTTGGGGACTGAAGCTTTCTTT. Protein product: CASSPQGLGTEAFF.

CDR3 nucleotide sequence: TGTGCCAGCAGACCATTCACAGGGGCCGGGGAGCTGTTTTTT. This sequence encodes CASRPFTGAGELFF. The rearrangement uses TRBV7-9 and TRBJ2-2; TRBD1 aligns across 7 bases. V lost 6 bases and J lost 6; bases outside the gene matches: 7. This CDR3 region has 14 residues. The germline V gene encodes CDR1 SEHNR and CDR2 FQNEAQ (reference sequence). Supplemented by reference TRBV7-9 and TRBJ2-2, the full variable domain reads DTGVSQNPRHKITKRGQNVTFRCDPISEHNRLYWYRQTLGQGPEFLTYFQNEAQLEKSRLLSDRFSAERPKGSFSTLEIQRTEQGDSAMYLCASRPFTGAGELFFGEGSRLTVL.

This clonotype was seen a few times. The V gene is TRBV28, the J gene TRBJ2-7; the D gene is possibly TRBD2 (6 bases). This CDR3 comprises 11 residues. The ends were cut back, 5 bases at V and 9 bases at J, with 11 bases in the middle. CDR1 MDHEN and CDR2 SYDVKM come from the germline V gene. The CDR3 here is CASSLRGGQYF. CDR3 nucleotide sequence: TGTGCCAGCAGTCTTCGGGGAGGGCAGTACTTC. The full variable domain, its missing parts supplied by reference TRBV28 and TRBJ2-7, is DVKVTQSSRYLVKRTGEKVFLECVQDMDHENMFWYRQDPGLGLRLIYFSYDVKMKEKGDIPEGYSVSREKKERFSLILESASTNQTSMYLCASSLRGGQYFGPGTRLTVT.

This clonotype was seen a few times. This chain connects TRBV30 to TRBJ2-1, with a tentative D call TRBD1 (6 bases). The V end lost 2 bases, the J end lost 7 bases, and 9 bases lay between the germline ends. Germline V lookup: CDR1 GTSNPN, CDR2 SVGIG (reference sequence). The CDR3 is 12 amino acids. For the CDR3, the DNA is TGTGCCTGGAGTCGAACAGGGAATGAGCAGTTCTTC. Translating gives CAWSRTGNEQFF.

The chain joins TRBV12-3 or TRBV12-4 to TRBJ2-5; D perhaps matches TRBD2 (5 bases). The CDR3 contains 16 residues. V was clipped by 6 bases and J by 6 bases, with 23 bases between them. CDR3 in amino acids: CASSPSSAGASKTQYF. Here the CDR3 DNA reads TGTGCCAGCAGCCCCTCCTCGGCGGGTGCCAGCAAGACCCAGTACTTC.

The rearrangement uses TRBV20-1 and TRBJ2-7; D is perhaps TRBD2 (6 bases). Trimming took off 1 base at V and 1 base at J, with 11 bases between the two ends. Germline V gives CDR1 DFQATT, CDR2 SNEGSKA (reference sequence). The CDR3 loop spans 14 amino acids. DNA of the CDR3: TGCAGTGCTAGAGGGGGGGACGGATCCTACGAGCAGTACTTC. It is translated as CSARGGDGSYEQYF.

This chain links TRBV6-2 or TRBV6-3 with TRBJ1-1; 8 nucleotides line up with TRBD1. The CDR3 consists of 16 residues. CDR1 and CDR2 (germline): MNHEY, SVGEGT. V dropped 6 bases and J dropped 2; count of bases not matched to a gene: 11. The CDR3 loop is CASRRGTGLKNTEAFF. The DNA for the CDR3 is TGTGCCAGCAGGCGAGGGACAGGCCTTAAAAACACTGAAGCTTTCTTT.

The genes are TRBV3-1 and TRBJ2-7; possible D gene TRBD2, 5 bases. The V end was cut by 4 bases, the J end by 7 bases, with 17 bases between. The CDR3 extends over 14 amino acids. The germline V gene has CDR1 LGHDT and CDR2 YNNKEL (reference sequence). This CDR3 is CASSLDPMSGEQYF. The DNA of the CDR3 is TGTGCCAGCAGCCTGGACCCCATGTCGGGAGAGCAGTACTTC.

This clonotype was counted a few times. The gene calls are TRBV20-1 and TRBJ2-1; D gene unclear. The CDR3 is 11 residues long. Germline loops: CDR1 DFQATT, CDR2 SNEGSKA (reference sequence). The V and J ends lost 5 bases and 8 bases respectively, with 10 bases between them. The CDR3 DNA is TGCAGTGCTTTTACCTATGATGAGCAGTTCTTC. Its translation: CSAFTYDEQFF.

V is TRBV12-3 or TRBV12-4 and J is TRBJ1-4, with TRBD1 matching over 8 bases. CDR3 size: 14 residues. Trimming cost V 6 bases and J 4 bases; bases outside gene matches: 4. Here the CDR3 reads CASRRTGSNEKLFF. CDR3 sequence (DNA): TGTGCCAGCAGACGGACAGGGAGTAATGAAAAACTGTTTTTT.

This clonotype was seen at least ten times. V and J are TRBV12-3 or TRBV12-4 and TRBJ2-7; D is tentatively TRBD1 or TRBD2 (5 bases each). The CDR3 has 13 amino acids. The V and J ends lost 4 bases and 3 bases respectively, with 10 bases between them. CDR3: CASSYGTYYEQYF. The CDR3 bases are TGTGCCAGCAGTTACGGGACGTACTACGAGCAGTACTTC.

This clonotype was observed a few times. The J gene is TRBJ2-1, the V gene TRBV5-4, with 15 bases matching TRBD2. The germline V gene encodes CDR1 SGHNT and CDR2 YYREEE (reference sequence). The CDR3 is made up of 20 amino acids. Trimming removed 4 bases from V and 1 base from J; junction bases left unmatched: 12. The CDR3 reads CASSNIPGLAGGRSYNEQFF. In nucleotides, the CDR3 is TGTGCCAGCAGCAACATTCCGGGACTAGCGGGGGGCCGGTCCTACAATGAGCAGTTCTTC.

The chain links TRBV7-2 to TRBJ1-2, with D possibly TRBD1 on 6 matching bases. Trimming took off 0 bases at V and 7 bases at J, with 21 bases between the two ends. Germline V gives CDR1 SGHTA, CDR2 FQGNSA. This CDR3 contains 17 residues. DNA of the CDR3: TGTGCCAGCAGCTTAGCCACAGCCCAAAAGGGGGTTGGTGGCTACACCTTC. This translates into CASSLATAQKGVGGYTF.

This clonotype was detected once. The chain joins TRBV5-1 to TRBJ1-6; D remains ambiguous. Germline-derived CDR1 and CDR2 are SGHRS and YFSETQ. V gave up 6 bases and J gave up 5 bases, with 12 bases separating them. The CDR3 loop spans 14 amino acids. The CDR3, as DNA: TGCGCCAGCAAGGAGGTGTATGATAATTCACCCCTCCACTTT. This gives the protein CASKEVYDNSPLHF.

In this sample, this clonotype turned up a few times. V usage is TRBV20-1 and J usage is TRBJ2-3; D perhaps matches TRBD1 (7 bases). The CDR3 totals 14 residues. The V gene's germline CDR1 is DFQATT and CDR2 SNEGSKA (reference sequence). V gave up 4 bases and J gave up 3 bases, with 14 bases separating them. CDR3 nucleotides: TGCAGTGCTAAGGCGTCAGGGGGGACAGATACGCAGTATTTT. Encoded protein: CSAKASGGTDTQYF.